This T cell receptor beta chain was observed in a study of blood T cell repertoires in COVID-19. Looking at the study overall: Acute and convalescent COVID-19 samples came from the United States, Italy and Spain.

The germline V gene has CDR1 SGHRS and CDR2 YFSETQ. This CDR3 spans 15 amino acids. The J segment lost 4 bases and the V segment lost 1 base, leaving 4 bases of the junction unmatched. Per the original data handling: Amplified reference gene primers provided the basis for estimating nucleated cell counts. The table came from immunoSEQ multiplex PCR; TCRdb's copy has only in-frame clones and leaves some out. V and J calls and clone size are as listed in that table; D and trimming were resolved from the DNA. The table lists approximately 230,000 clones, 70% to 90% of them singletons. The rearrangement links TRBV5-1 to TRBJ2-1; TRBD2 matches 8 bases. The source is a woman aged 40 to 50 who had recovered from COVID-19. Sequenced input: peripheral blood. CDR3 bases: TGCGCCAGCAGCTTGCCTGGCGGGGGGTACAATGAGCAGTTCTTC. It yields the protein CASSLPGGGYNEQFF.